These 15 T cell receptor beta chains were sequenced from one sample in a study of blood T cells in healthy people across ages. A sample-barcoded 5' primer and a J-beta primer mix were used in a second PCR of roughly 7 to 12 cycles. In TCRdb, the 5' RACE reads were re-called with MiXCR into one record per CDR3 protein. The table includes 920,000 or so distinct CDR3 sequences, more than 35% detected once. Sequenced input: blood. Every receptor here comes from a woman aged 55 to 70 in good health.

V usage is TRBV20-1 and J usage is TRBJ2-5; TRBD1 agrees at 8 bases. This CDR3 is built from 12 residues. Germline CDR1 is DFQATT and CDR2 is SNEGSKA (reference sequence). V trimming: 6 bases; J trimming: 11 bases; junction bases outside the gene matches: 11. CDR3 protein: CSAGRQGNEQYF. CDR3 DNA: TGCAGTGCGGGCAGACAGGGGAATGAGCAGTACTTC.

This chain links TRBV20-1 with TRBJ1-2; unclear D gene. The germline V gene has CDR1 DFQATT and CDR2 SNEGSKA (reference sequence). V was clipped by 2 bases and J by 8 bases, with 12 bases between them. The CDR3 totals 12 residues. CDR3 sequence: CSARSRLRGYTF. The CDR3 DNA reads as TGCAGTGCTAGATCGCGATTGCGGGGCTACACCTTC.

CDR3 protein: CSVVGETDPLDFYGYTF. The CDR3 coding sequence is TGCAGCGTTGTGGGGGAAACGGACCCACTAGACTTCTATGGCTACACCTTC. The J gene is TRBJ1-2, the V gene TRBV29-1; a weak D match, TRBD1 (5 bases). The CDR3 runs to 17 residues. CDR1 is SQVTM and CDR2 is ANQGSEA in the germline V gene. V was trimmed by 4 bases and J by 4 bases, leaving 25 bases between them.

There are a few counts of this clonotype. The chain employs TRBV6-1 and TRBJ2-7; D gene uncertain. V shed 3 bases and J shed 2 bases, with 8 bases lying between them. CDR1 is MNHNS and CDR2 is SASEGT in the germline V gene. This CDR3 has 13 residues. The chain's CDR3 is CASSELQAYEQYF. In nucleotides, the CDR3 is TGTGCCAGCAGTGAGCTCCAAGCCTACGAGCAGTACTTC.

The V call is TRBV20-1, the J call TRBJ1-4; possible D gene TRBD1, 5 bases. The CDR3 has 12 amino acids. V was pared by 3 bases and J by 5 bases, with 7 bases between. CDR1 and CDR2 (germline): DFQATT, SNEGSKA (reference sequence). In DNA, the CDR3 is TGCAGTGCTAGGTGGGGGAATGAAAAACTGTTTTTT. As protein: CSARWGNEKLFF.

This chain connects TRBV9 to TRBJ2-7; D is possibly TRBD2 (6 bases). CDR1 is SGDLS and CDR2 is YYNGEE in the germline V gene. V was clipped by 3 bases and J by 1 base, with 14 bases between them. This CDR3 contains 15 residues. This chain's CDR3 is CASSGAPGTSYEQYF. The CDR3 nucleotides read TGTGCCAGCAGCGGAGCTCCCGGGACTTCCTACGAGCAGTACTTC.

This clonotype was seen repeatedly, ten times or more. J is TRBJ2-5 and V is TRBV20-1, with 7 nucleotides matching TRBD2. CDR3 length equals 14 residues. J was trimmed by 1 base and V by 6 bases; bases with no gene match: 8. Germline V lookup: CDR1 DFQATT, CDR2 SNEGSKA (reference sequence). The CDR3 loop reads CSAPPTGGQETQYF. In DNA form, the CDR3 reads TGCAGTGCCCCCCCAACGGGGGGCCAAGAGACCCAGTACTTC.

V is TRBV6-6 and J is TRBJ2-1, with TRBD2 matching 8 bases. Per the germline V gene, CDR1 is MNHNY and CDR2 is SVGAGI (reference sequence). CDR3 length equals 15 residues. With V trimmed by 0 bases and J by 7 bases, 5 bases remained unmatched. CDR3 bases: TGTGCCAGCAGTTACTCAGGTAGCGGGAATAATGAGCAGTTCTTC. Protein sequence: CASSYSGSGNNEQFF.

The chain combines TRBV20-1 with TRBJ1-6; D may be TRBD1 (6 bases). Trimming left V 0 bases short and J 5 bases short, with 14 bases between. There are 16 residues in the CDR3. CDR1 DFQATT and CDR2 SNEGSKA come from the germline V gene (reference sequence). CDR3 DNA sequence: TGCAGTGCTAGAGAGGGGGCAGGGGCGAATAATTCACCCCTCCACTTT. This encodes CSAREGAGANNSPLHF.

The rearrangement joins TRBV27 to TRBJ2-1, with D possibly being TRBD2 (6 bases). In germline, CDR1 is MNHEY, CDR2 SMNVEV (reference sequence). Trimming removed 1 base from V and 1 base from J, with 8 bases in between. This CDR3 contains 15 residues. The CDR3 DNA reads TGTGCCAGCAGTTTATATGGGGGGTCCTACAATGAGCAGTTCTTC. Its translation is CASSLYGGSYNEQFF.

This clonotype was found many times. CDR3 amino acids: CSVQRGQQYEQYF. CDR3 nucleotide sequence: TGCAGCGTTCAGAGGGGGCAACAATACGAGCAGTACTTC. The rearrangement uses TRBV29-1 and TRBJ2-7; 7 nucleotides agree with TRBD1. The CDR3 covers 13 residues. Germline values: CDR1 SQVTM, CDR2 ANQGSEA. J lost 4 bases, V lost 5 bases, and 8 bases had no gene match.

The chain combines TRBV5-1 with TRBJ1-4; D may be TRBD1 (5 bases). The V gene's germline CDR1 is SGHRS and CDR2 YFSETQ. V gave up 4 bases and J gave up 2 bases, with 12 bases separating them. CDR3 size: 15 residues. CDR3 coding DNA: TGCGCCAGCAGCACTGGGGCTCGGACTAATGAAAAACTGTTTTTT. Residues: CASSTGARTNEKLFF.

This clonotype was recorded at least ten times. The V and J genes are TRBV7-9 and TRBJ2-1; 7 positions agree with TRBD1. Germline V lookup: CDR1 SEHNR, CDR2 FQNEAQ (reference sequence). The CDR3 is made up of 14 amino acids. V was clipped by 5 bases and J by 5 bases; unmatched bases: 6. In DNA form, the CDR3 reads TGTGCCAGCAGCCATCCCGACAGGGACAATGAGCAGTTCTTC. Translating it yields CASSHPDRDNEQFF.

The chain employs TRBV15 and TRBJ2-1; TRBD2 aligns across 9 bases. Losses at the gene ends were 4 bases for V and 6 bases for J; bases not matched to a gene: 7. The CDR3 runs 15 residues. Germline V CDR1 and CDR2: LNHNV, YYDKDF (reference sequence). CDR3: CATSTAGGLINEQFF. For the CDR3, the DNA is TGTGCCACCAGCACCGCGGGAGGGTTAATCAATGAGCAGTTCTTC.

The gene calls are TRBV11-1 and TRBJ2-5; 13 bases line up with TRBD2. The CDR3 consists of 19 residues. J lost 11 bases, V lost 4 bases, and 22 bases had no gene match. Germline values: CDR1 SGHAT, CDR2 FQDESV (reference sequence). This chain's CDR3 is CASSSPRGLAGRQYNEQYF. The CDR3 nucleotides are TGTGCCAGCAGCTCACCTCGGGGACTAGCGGGAAGACAATACAATGAGCAGTACTTC. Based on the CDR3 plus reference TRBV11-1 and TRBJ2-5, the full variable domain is EAEVAQSPRYKITEKSQAVAFWCDPISGHATLYWYRQILGQGPELLVQFQDESVVDDSQLPKDRFSAERLKGVDSTLKIQPAELGDSAMYLCASSSPRGLAGRQYNEQYFGPGTRLLVL.